Detailed here is one T cell receptor (beta chain). Its antigen is unknown. This sample stems from a study of cytomegalovirus exposure and HLA in healthy donors. General study results and limits: An apparent linkage of common viral pathogens to several of the most significant clusters emerged in a later analysis. Later on, an analysis tied some 17,000 TCR beta sequences to HLA alleles at 0.05 false discovery rate.

Germline lookup yields CDR1 SNHLY and CDR2 FYNNEI. V was pared by 5 bases and J by 4 bases, with 8 bases between. The CDR3 totals 12 residues. Use of 60 Vbeta and 13 Jbeta primers characterized the PCR. The assay was immunoSEQ multiplex PCR, and TCRdb's table has in-frame clones only and misses some. The table lists over 150,000 clones, 81% of them singletons, with roughly 13% in the top ten. This clonotype originated in a woman in her fifties or sixties in good health and CMV-seronegative. The chain joins TRBV2 to TRBJ1-2; a weak D match, TRBD1 (6 bases). Material: PBMCs. The DNA for the CDR3 is TGTGCCAGCAGTCTGGACAGCTATGGCTACACCTTC. Translated, it gives CASSLDSYGYTF.